The 12 T cell receptor beta chains below were found in one sample sequenced in a study of spatial heterogeneity in lung cancer. In TCRdb, the 5' RACE reads were re-called with MiXCR into one record per CDR3 protein. The sample yields about 38,000 distinct CDR3 sequences, approximately 7.5% seen once. Time point here: sample taken at primary tumor resection. From tumor, nontumor lung or frozen PBMC, whole RNA was taken unsorted for sequencing. The sequencing used PBMCs, collected at surgery. The receptor source for this set is a male donor with early-stage non-small cell lung cancer.

The chain recombines TRBV2 with TRBJ1-4, with 7 bases lining up with TRBD1. With V trimmed by 8 bases and J by 8 bases, 11 bases remained unmatched. The CDR3 has 14 residues. From germline, CDR1 is SNHLY and CDR2 FYNNEI. In DNA form, the CDR3 reads TGTGCCAGCCGGCTGACAGAGGGGGCGGAAAAACTGTTTTTT. Its protein product is CASRLTEGAEKLFF.

V and J are TRBV28 and TRBJ1-1; D remains ambiguous. CDR3 length equals 13 residues. CDR1 MDHEN and CDR2 SYDVKM come from the germline V gene. V lost 3 bases to trimming and J lost 5 bases, with 10 bases between them. The CDR3 DNA sequence: TGTGCCAGCAGTTTGCCCACCGGGACTGAAGCTTTCTTT. Amino acid sequence: CASSLPTGTEAFF. Variable domain in full (rest from reference TRBV28 and TRBJ1-1): DVKVTQSSRYLVKRTGEKVFLECVQDMDHENMFWYRQDPGLGLRLIYFSYDVKMKEKGDIPEGYSVSREKKERFSLILESASTNQTSMYLCASSLPTGTEAFFGQGTRLTVV.

DNA of the CDR3: TGTGCCAGCAGTCCCCCGGACAGGGATCAAGAGACCCAGTACTTC. Translation gives CASSPPDRDQETQYF. The chain couples TRBV28 to TRBJ2-5; the match to TRBD1 covers 8 bases. V lost 5 bases, J lost 2 bases, and 7 bases stayed unmatched. The CDR3 contains 15 residues. Germline lookup yields CDR1 MDHEN and CDR2 SYDVKM.

In this sample, this clonotype turned up a few times. The chain combines TRBV20-1 with TRBJ1-1; no clear D gene. V lost 1 base and J lost 8, with 11 bases in between. Germline V CDR1 and CDR2: DFQATT, SNEGSKA (reference sequence). This CDR3 spans 12 amino acids. This CDR3 reads CSARALGLEAFF. The DNA for the CDR3 is TGCAGTGCTAGAGCCCTGGGGTTGGAAGCTTTCTTT.

This chain uses TRBV9 with TRBJ1-4; 10 nucleotides line up with TRBD1. This CDR3 is built from 16 residues. CDR1 and CDR2 (germline): SGDLS, YYNGEE. V lost 0 bases and J lost 4; bases outside the gene matches: 3. The CDR3 DNA reads as TGTGCCAGCAGCGTAGACAGGACAGGGGGTAATGAAAAACTGTTTTTT. Protein: CASSVDRTGGNEKLFF.

The CDR3 reads CSASGGATLRTQYF. The DNA for the CDR3 is TGCAGTGCTAGTGGAGGGGCTACCCTTAGGACGCAGTATTTT. The chain links TRBV20-1 to TRBJ2-3, with D possibly being TRBD2 (6 bases). The germline V and J ends were trimmed by 3 bases and 9 bases, with 19 bases remaining between them. CDR1 is DFQATT, CDR2 SNEGSKA, per germline (reference sequence). The CDR3 runs to 14 residues.

This clonotype was recorded many times. The rearrangement uses TRBV29-1 and TRBJ2-1, with 11 bases lining up with TRBD2. The CDR3 length is 20 residues. CDR1 and CDR2 from the germline V gene are SQVTM and ANQGSEA. After removal of 6 bases from V and 0 bases from J, the junction contained 19 bases not matched to a gene. The CDR3 DNA sequence: TGCAGCGTCGTCACCGTCGTTGGGACTAGCGGAGGGAGCTCCTACAATGAGCAGTTCTTC. This translates into CSVVTVVGTSGGSSYNEQFF.

This clonotype was found many times. The chain has TRBV7-3 and TRBJ1-1; no definite D call. This CDR3 is built from 17 residues. Germline assignment: CDR1 SGHTA and CDR2 FQGTGA. Trimming removed 0 bases from V and 2 bases from J, with 16 bases in between. CDR3 in DNA: TGTGCCAGCAGCTTAACTCCCCGGGCGGCTGATAACACTGAAGCTTTCTTT. Translated: CASSLTPRAADNTEAFF. The complete variable domain, with remaining parts taken from reference TRBV7-3 and TRBJ1-1, reads GAGVSQTPSNKVTEKGKYVELRCDPISGHTALYWYRQSLGQGPEFLIYFQGTGAADDSGLPNDRFFAVRPEGSVSTLKIQRTERGDSAVYLCASSLTPRAADNTEAFFGQGTRLTVV.

This clonotype occurred many times. Here the CDR3 DNA reads TGTGCCAGCTCACCACAGCCCGGGACAGGGCCCAACGAGCAGTACGTC. Protein: CASSPQPGTGPNEQYV. The chain couples TRBV18 to TRBJ2-7; 9 bases line up with TRBD1. V dropped 1 base and J dropped 5; count of bases not matched to a gene: 9. The length of the CDR3 is 16 residues. Per the germline V gene, CDR1 is KGHSH and CDR2 is LQKENI.

In this sample, this clonotype turned up a few times. The germline gene is not matched at one end of the junction; a read error may be the cause. The J gene is TRBJ1-5, the V gene TRBV2; D call uncertain. The germline V gene encodes CDR1 SNHLY and CDR2 FYNNEI. This CDR3 comprises 12 residues. The CDR3 nucleotides read TGTGTCAGCAACACGAGGAATCAGCCCCAGCATTTT. It is translated as CVSNTRNQPQHF.

This clonotype was counted ten times or more. The J gene is TRBJ2-1, the V gene TRBV20-1; 9 nucleotides align to TRBD2. The germline V gene encodes CDR1 DFQATT and CDR2 SNEGSKA (reference sequence). Trimming took 2 bases from V and 5 from J; bases not matched to a gene: 4. This CDR3 spans 14 amino acids. The CDR3 bases are TGCAGTGCTAGAAGAAGCGGGAGGCACAATGAGCAGTTCTTC. Its translation: CSARRSGRHNEQFF.

The table lists this clonotype with a few counts. The V gene is TRBV18, the J gene TRBJ2-5; D is possibly TRBD2 (6 bases). The CDR3 is made up of 14 amino acids. Trimming removed 5 bases at V and 2 bases at J, with 12 bases between. The germline V gene encodes CDR1 KGHSH and CDR2 LQKENI. CDR3 nucleotides: TGTGCCAGCTCATACGGGACTTTACAAGAGACCCAGTACTTC. This sequence encodes CASSYGTLQETQYF.